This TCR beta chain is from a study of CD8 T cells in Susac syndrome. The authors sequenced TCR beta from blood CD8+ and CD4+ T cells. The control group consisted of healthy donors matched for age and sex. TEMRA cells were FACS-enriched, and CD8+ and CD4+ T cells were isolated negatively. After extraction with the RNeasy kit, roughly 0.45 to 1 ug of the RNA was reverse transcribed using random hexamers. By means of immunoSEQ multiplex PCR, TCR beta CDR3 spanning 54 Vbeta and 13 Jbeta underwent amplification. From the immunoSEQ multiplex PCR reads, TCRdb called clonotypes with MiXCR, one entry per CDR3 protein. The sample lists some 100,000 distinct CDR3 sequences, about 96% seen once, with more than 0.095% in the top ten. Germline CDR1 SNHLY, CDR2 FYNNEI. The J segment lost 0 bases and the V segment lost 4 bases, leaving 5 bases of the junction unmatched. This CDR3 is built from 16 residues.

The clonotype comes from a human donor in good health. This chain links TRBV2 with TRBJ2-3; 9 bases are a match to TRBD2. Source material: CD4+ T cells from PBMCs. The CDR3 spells CASSGASGKSTDTQYF. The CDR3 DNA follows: TGTGCCAGCAGTGGGGCTAGCGGGAAGAGCACAGATACGCAGTATTTT.